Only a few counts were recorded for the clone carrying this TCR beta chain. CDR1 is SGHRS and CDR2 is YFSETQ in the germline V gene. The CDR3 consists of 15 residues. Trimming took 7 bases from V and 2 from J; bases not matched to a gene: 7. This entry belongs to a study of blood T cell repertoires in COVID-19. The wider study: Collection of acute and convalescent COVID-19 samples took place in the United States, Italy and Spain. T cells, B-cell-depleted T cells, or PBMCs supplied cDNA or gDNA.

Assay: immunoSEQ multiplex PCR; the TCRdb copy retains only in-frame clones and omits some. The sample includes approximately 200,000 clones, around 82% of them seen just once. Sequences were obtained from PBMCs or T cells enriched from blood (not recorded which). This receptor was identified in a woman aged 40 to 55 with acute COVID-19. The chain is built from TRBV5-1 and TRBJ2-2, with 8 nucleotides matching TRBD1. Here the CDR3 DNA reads TGCGCCAGCGTCCGGGACAGGAGTAACACCGGGGAGCTGTTTTTT. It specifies CASVRDRSNTGELFF.